This T cell receptor beta chain stems from a study of blood T cell repertoires in COVID-19. The germline V gene has CDR1 LGHDT and CDR2 YNNKEL (reference sequence). The CDR3 runs 15 residues. V was clipped by 8 bases and J by 1 base; unmatched bases: 8. The assay was immunoSEQ multiplex PCR, and TCRdb's table has in-frame clones only and misses some. The top ten clones hold 6% to 7% of a sample with roughly 290,000 clones, 87% of them seen once. The source material was PBMCs or T cells enriched from blood (not recorded which). The V call is TRBV3-1 (or the pseudogene TRBV3-2), the J call TRBJ2-1; 7 bases line up with TRBD1. The clonotype comes from a middle-aged woman who had recovered from COVID-19. CDR3 in DNA: TGTGCCAGCCGTCCCCGGGACAGATCCTACAATGAGCAGTTCTTC. The encoded protein is CASRPRDRSYNEQFF.